This passage covers 10 T cell receptor beta chains from one sample sequenced in a study of technical replicates of blood from several donors. Assay used: immunoSEQ multiplex PCR; TCRdb lists only in-frame clones, some missing. The data hold about 98,000 clones, with about 94% observed a single time. The sequencing sample was made of T cells isolated from PBMCs. These receptors all come from a human donor in good health.

The CDR3 loop is CASSYQTGGKLFF. CDR3 DNA: TGTGCCAGCAGTTACCAGACAGGTGGGAAACTGTTTTTT. The chain joins TRBV6-5 to TRBJ1-4, with a weak D call TRBD1 (6 bases). V shed 2 bases and J shed 11 bases, with 12 bases lying between them. Germline CDR1 reads MNHEY; CDR2 reads SVGAGI. The CDR3 runs 13 residues.

CDR3 amino acids: CTSSQAEGASYNEQFF. CDR3 sequence (DNA): TGCACCAGCAGCCAAGCCGAGGGGGCCTCCTACAATGAGCAGTTCTTC. V gene TRBV1 combines with J gene TRBJ2-1; whether TRBD1, the table's D call, matches the DNA was not checked. TRBV1 constitutes a pseudogene. The CDR3 totals 16 residues.

This chain links TRBV19 with TRBJ1-5; D might be TRBD1 (6 bases). V lost 3 bases and J lost 5, with 14 bases in between. The germline gives CDR1 LNHDA, CDR2 SQIVND (reference sequence). The CDR3 totals 15 residues. Here the CDR3 reads CASSIRTAGDQPQHF. The CDR3 bases are TGTGCCAGTAGTATTCGGACAGCCGGCGATCAGCCCCAGCATTTT.

The chain carries TRBV11-2 and TRBJ1-1, with D perhaps matching TRBD1 (6 bases). Germline CDR1 is SGHAT and CDR2 is FQNNGV. The CDR3 has 14 residues. Trimming shortened V by 3 bases and J by 5 bases, and 13 bases separated the two germline ends. The CDR3: CASSFTGGATEAFF. In DNA, the CDR3 is TGTGCCAGCAGCTTTACGGGGGGCGCGACTGAAGCTTTCTTT. The full variable domain, its missing parts supplied by reference TRBV11-2 and TRBJ1-1, is EAGVAQSPRYKIIEKRQSVAFWCNPISGHATLYWYQQILGQGPKLLIQFQNNGVVDDSQLPKDRFSAERLKGVDSTLKIQPAKLEDSAVYLCASSFTGGATEAFFGQGTRLTVV.

This sequence joins TRBV27 and TRBJ2-5; D possibly corresponds to TRBD1 (5 bases). The germline V gene has CDR1 MNHEY and CDR2 SMNVEV (reference sequence). The CDR3 runs 14 residues. The V gene lost 2 bases and the J gene lost 0 bases, with 7 bases spanning the gap. The CDR3, as DNA: TGTGCCAGCAGTTTAGGGGCAGACCAAGAGACCCAGTACTTC. Its protein is CASSLGADQETQYF.

The chain joins TRBV6-4 to TRBJ1-2; D gene unclear. The CDR3 contains 12 residues. Trimming took off 2 bases at V and 4 bases at J, with 5 bases between the two ends. Germline-derived CDR1 and CDR2 are MRHNA and SNTAGT. CDR3 in amino acids: CASSDSGYGYTF. CDR3 DNA: TGTGCCAGCAGTGACAGCGGCTATGGCTACACCTTC.

This clone has only one observation. The gene calls are TRBV7-2 and TRBJ2-5; TRBD2 matches at 9 bases. J lost 1 base, V lost 2 bases, and 5 bases had no gene match. The CDR3 totals 16 residues. Germline CDR1 and CDR2: SGHTA and FQGNSA. The CDR3 region has the DNA TGTGCCAGCAGCTTATGGTTGACTAGCGGCCAAGAGACCCAGTACTTC. This encodes CASSLWLTSGQETQYF.

The chain has TRBV7-8 and TRBJ2-2; 12 bases fit TRBD2. V lost 4 bases, J lost 4 bases, and 7 bases stayed unmatched. The length of the CDR3 is 17 residues. Germline CDR1 is SGHVS and CDR2 is FQNEAQ. The CDR3 loop is CASSWRLAGEVTGELFF. DNA of the CDR3: TGTGCCAGCAGCTGGAGACTAGCGGGAGAGGTCACCGGGGAGCTGTTTTTT.

The rearrangement joins TRBV28 to TRBJ1-2; D not resolved. The CDR3 runs 16 residues. CDR1 is MDHEN, CDR2 SYDVKM, per germline. V lost 2 bases to trimming and J lost 4 bases, with 17 bases between them. The CDR3 DNA reads TGTGCCAGCAGTTTAGGTTCAAGTGCGCCTCCCTATGGCTACACCTTC. It encodes CASSLGSSAPPYGYTF.

CDR3 in DNA: TGTGCCAGCAGGGCTGACAGTGTGTATGGCTACACCTTC. As protein: CASRADSVYGYTF. This chain joins TRBV6-1 and TRBJ1-2; D is possibly TRBD1 (5 bases). The CDR3 totals 13 residues. V lost 6 bases and J 5 bases, leaving 13 bases between the germline ends. Germline-derived CDR1 and CDR2 are MNHNS and SASEGT.